This T cell receptor (beta chain) originates from a study of T cell repertoires in cytomegalovirus infection. TCRdb re-called the reads through MiXCR, storing one row per CDR3 protein. Among around 740,000 distinct CDR3 sequences listed, less than 40% were seen once. Remarks on this clonotype: The antigen is undetermined.

The CDR3 covers 19 residues. J lost 3 bases, V lost 1 base, and 13 bases had no gene match. CDR1 MNHNY and CDR2 SVGAGI come from the germline V gene (reference sequence). Study results and caveats: Carriage of CMV together with the relevant HLA was identifiable through cumulative public TCR beta family frequency.

The source of this sequence is a human donor in good health (CMV status not recorded). Some clones in this sample may be carry-over from other donors' samples. The specimen was PBMCs. The chain has TRBV6-6 and TRBJ2-2, with TRBD2 identical over 8 bases. CDR3 bases: TGTGCCAGCAGTTACTGGACTAGCAGTCTTAATTGGGACACCGGGGAGCTGTTTTTT. It codes for CASSYWTSSLNWDTGELFF.